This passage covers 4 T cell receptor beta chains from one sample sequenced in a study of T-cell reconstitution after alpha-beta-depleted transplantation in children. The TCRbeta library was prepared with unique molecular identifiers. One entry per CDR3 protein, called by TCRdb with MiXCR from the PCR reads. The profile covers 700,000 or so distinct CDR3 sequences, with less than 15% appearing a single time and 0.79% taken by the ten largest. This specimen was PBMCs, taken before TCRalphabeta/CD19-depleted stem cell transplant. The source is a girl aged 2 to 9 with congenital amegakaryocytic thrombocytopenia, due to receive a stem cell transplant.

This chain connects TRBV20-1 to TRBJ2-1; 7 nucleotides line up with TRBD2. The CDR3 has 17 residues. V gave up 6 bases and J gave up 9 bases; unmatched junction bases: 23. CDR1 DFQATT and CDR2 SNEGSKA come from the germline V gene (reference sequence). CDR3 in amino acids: CSANRPAAGEFKGEQFF. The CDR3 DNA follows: TGCAGTGCAAACCGTCCAGCGGCGGGAGAATTCAAGGGTGAGCAGTTCTTC.

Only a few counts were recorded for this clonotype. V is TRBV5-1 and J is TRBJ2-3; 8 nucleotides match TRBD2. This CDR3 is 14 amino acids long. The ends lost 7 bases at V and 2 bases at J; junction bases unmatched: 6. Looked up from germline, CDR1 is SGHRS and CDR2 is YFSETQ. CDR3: CASGPSGHTDTQYF. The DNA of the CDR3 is TGCGCCAGCGGACCTAGCGGGCACACAGATACGCAGTATTTT.

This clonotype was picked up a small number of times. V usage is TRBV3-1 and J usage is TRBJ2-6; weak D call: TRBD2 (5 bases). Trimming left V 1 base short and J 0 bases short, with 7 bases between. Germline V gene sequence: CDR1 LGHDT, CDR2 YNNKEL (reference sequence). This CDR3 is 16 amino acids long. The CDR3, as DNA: TGTGCCAGCAGCCAAGCGGGGTTCTCTGGGGCCAACGTCCTGACTTTC. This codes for CASSQAGFSGANVLTF.

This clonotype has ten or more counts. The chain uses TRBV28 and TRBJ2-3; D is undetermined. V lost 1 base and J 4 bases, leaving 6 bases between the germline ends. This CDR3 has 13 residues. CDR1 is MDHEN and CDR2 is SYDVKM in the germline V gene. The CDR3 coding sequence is TGTGCCAGCAGTTTATATGGGGCAGATACGCAGTATTTT. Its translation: CASSLYGADTQYF.